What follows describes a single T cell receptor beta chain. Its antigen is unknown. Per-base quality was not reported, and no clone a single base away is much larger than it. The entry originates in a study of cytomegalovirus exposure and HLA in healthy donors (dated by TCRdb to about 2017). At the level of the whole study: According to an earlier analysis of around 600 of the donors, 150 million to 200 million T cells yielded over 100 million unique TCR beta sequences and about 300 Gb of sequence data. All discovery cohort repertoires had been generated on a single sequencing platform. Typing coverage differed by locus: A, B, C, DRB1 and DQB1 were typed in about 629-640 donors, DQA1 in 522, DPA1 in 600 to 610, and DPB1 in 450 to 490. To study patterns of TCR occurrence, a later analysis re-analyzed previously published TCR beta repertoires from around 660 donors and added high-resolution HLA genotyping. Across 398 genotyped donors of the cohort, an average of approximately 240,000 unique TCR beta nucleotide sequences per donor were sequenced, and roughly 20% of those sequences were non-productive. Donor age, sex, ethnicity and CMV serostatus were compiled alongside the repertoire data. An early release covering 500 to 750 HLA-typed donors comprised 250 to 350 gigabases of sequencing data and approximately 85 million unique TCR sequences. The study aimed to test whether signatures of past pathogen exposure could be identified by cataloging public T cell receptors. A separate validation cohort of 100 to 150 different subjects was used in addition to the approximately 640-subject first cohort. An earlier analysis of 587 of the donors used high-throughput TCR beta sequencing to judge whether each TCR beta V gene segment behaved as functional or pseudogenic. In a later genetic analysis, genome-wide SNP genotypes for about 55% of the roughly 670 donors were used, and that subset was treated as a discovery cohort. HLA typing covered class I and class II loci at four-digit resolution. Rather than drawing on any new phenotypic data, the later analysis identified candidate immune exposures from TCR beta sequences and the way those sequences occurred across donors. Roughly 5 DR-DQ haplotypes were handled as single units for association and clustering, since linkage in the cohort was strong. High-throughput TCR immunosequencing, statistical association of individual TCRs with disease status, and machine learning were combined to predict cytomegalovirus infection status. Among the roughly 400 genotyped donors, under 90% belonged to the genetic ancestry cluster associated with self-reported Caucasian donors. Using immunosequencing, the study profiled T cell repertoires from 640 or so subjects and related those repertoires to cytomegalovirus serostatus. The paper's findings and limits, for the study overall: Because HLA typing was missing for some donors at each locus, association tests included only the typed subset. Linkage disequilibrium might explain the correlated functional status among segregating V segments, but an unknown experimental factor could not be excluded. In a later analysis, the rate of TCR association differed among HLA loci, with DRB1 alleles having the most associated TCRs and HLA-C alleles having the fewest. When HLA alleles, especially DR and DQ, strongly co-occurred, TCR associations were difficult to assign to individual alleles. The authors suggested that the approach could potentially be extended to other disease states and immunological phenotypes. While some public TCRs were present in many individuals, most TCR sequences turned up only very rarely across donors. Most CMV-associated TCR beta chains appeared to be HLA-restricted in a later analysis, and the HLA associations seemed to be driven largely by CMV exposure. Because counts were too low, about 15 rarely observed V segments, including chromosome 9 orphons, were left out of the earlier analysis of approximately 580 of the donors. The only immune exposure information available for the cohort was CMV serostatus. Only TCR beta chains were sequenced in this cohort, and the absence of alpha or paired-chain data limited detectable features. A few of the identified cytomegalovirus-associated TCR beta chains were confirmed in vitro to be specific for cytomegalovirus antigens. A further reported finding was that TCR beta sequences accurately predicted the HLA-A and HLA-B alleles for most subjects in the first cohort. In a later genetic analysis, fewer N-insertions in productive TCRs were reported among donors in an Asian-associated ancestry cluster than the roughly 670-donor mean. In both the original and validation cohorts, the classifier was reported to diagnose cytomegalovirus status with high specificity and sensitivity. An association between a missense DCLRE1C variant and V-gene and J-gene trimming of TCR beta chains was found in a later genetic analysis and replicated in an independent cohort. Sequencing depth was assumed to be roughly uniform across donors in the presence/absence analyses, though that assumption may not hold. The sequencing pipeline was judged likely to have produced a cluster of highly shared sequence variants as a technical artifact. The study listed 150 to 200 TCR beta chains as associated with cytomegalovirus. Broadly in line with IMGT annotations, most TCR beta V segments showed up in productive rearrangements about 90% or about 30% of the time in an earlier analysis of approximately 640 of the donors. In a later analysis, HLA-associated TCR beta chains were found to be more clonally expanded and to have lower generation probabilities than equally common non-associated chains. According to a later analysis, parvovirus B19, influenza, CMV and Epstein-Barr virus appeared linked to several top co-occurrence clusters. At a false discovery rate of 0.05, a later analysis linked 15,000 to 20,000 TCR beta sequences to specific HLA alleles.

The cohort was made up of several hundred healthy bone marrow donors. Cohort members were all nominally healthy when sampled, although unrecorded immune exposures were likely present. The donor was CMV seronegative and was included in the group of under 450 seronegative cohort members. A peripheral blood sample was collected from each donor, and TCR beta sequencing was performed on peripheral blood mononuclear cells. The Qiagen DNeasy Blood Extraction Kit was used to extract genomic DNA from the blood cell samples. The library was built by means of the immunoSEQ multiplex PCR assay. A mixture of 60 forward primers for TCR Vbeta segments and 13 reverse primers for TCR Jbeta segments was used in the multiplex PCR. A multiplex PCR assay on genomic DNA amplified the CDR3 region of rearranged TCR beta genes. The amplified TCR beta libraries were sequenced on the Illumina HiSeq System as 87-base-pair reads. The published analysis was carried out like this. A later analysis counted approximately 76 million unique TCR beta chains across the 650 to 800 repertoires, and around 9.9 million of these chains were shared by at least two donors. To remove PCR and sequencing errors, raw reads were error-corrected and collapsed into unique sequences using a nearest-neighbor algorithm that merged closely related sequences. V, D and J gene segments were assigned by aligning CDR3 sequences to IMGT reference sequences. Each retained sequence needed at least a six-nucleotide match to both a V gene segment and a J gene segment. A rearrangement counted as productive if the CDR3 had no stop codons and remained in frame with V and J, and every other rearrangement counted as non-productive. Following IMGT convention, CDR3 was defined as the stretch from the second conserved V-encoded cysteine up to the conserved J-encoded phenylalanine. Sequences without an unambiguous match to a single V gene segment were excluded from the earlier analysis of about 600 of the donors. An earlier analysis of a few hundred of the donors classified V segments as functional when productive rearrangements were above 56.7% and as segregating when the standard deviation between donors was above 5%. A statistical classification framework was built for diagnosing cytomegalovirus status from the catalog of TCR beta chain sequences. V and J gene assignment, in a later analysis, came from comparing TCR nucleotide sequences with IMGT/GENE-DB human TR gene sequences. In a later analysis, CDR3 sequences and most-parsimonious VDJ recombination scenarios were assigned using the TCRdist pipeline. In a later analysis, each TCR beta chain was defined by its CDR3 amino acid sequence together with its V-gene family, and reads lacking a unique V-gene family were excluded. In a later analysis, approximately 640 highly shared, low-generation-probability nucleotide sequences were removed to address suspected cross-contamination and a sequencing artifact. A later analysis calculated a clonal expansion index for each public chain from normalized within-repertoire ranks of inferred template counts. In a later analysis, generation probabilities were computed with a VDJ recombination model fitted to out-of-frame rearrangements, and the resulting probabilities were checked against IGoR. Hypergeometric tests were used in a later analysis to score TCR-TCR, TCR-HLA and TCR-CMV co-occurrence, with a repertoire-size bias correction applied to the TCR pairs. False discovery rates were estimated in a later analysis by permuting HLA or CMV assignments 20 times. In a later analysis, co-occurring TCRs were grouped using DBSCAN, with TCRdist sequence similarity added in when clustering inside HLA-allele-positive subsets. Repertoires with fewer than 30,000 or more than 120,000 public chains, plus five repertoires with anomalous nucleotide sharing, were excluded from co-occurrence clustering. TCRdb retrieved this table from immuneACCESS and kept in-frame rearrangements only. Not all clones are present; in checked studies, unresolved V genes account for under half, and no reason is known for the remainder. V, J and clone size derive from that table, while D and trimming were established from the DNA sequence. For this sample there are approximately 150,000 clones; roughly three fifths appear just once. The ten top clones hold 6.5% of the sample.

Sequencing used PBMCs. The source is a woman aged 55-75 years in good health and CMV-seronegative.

The CDR3 loop reads CASSPLTGMTQETQYF. The sequenced DNA is TGTGCCAGCAGTCCGTTGACAGGGATGACCCAAGAGACCCAGTACTTC. The chain is assembled from TRBV27 and TRBJ2-5; TRBD1 matches 7 bases in the middle. The CDR3 starts with the cysteine, ends with the phenylalanine, and has 16 residues. Just CDR3 DNA is preserved here, 48 bases in frame from base 1. From V the trimming removes 5 bases and from J it removes 1 base, while the gene matches leave 10 bases of the junction unaccounted for. CDR1 is given as MNHEY and CDR2 as SMNVEV, both from the germline V gene (reference sequence).